This T cell receptor beta chain was captured by sequencing in a study of blood T cell repertoires in COVID-19. As for the study in general: Sources were T cells, B-cell-depleted T cells, or PBMCs; the material itself was cDNA or gDNA.

Looked up from germline, CDR1 is SGHNT and CDR2 is YYREEE (reference sequence). This CDR3 is built from 15 residues. Losses at the gene ends were 1 base for V and 13 bases for J; bases not matched to a gene: 11. The authors' processing: The authors estimated nucleated cell counts from reference gene primer amplification. Assay used: immunoSEQ multiplex PCR; TCRdb lists only in-frame clones, some missing. That table furnishes V, J and clone size, whereas the DNA furnished D and trimming. The data contain 130,000 to 150,000 clones, roughly 90% of them singletons. This chain joins TRBV5-4 and TRBJ2-3; 11 nucleotides align to TRBD1. Specimen: peripheral blood. This receptor was obtained from a man aged 45 to 65 with active or convalescent COVID-19. CDR3 protein: CASSLSGQGALVEYF. CDR3 nucleotide sequence: TGTGCCAGCAGCTTGAGTGGACAGGGGGCCCTTGTCGAGTATTTT.